A selection of T cell receptor beta chains follows, all from one sample in a study of Ad26.COV2.S vaccination and SARS-CoV-2 variants. Only in-frame clones appear in the TCRdb table, and some are missing; sequencing was by immunoSEQ multiplex PCR. The sample contains 350,000 to 400,000 clones, roughly nine tenths of which appear only once. Sequencing used peripheral blood, obtained in a trial of Ad26.COV2.S vaccine versus placebo. These receptor sequences come from a person aged 18-65 years who received the Ad26.COV2.S COVID-19 vaccine or a placebo. Both conserved end residues are part of each CDR3. D genes are given only for firm matches. The listing skips clone size in some rows; elsewhere it reads once, few, many or a size class.

J | size | length | D | V | DNA | CDR3
TRBJ2-2 | NA | 16 | TRBD2 | TRBV12-5 | TGTGCTAGTGGTTTGGTATTGGGACTAGTCACCGGGGAGCTGTTTTTT | CASGLVLGLVTGELFF
TRBJ1-1 | NA | 14 | TRBD1 | TRBV10-3 | TGTGCCGCCAAACAACAGGGGGCGGGCACTGAAGCTTTCTTT | CAAKQQGAGTEAFF
TRBJ1-2 | NA | 11 | NA | TRBV27 | TGTGCCAGCAGGACCCAGGGCGGCTACACCTTC | CASRTQGGYTF
TRBJ2-1 | NA | 11 | NA | TRBV10-2 | TGCGCCAGCAGTGCGTCATACGAGCAGTTCTTC | CASSASYEQFF
TRBJ2-1 | NA | 15 | TRBD2 | TRBV4-1 | TGCGCCAGCAGCCCATTGGGACTAGCGGCGAATGAGCAGTTCTTC | CASSPLGLAANEQFF
TRBJ1-3 | NA | 16 | NA | TRBV6-6 | TGTGCCAGCAGTTACGTCCAGGCTGACAGGGGAAACACCATATATTTT | CASSYVQADRGNTIYF
TRBJ2-1 | NA | 15 | TRBD1 | TRBV7-8 | TGTGCCAGCAGCTCTACTCGGGACAGCTACAATGAGCAGTTCTTC | CASSSTRDSYNEQFF
TRBJ1-5 | NA | 14 | NA | TRBV5-6 | TGTGCCAGCAGCCTCCGGGACAGCAATCAGCCCCAGCATTTT | CASSLRDSNQPQHF
TRBJ2-7 | NA | 11 | NA | TRBV18 | TGTGCCAGCTCACCCGGAGACGAGCAGTACTTC | CASSPGDEQYF
TRBJ1-1 | many | 11 | NA | TRBV12-3/TRBV12-4 | TGTGCCAGCAGCACCAGACAGGAAGCTTTCTTT | CASSTRQEAFF
TRBJ1-3 | NA | 15 | NA | TRBV5-1 | TGCGCCAGCAGCCCCACAGGGAACTCTGGAAACACCATATATTTT | CASSPTGNSGNTIYF
TRBJ1-4 | NA | 14 | NA | TRBV5-4 | TGTGCCAATCCACTCCCGTGTCTTAATGAAAAACTGTTTTTT | CANPLPCLNEKLFF
TRBJ2-7 | NA | 15 | NA | TRBV14 | TGTGCCAGCAGCCGTACCGGGACGGCTGCCTACGAGCAGTACTTC | CASSRTGTAAYEQYF
TRBJ2-7 | NA | 15 | NA | TRBV7-2 | TGTGCCAGCAGCTTAAGAGGAATACCCTCGGGCGAGCAGTACTTC | CASSLRGIPSGEQYF
TRBJ1-6 | NA | 22 | TRBD1 | TRBV4-3 | TGCGCCAGCAGCCCTAGCCCCATAGACAGGGGCCCGACCTTCTTAGCCCATTCACCCCTCCACTTT | CASSPSPIDRGPTFLAHSPLHF
TRBJ2-3 | NA | 17 | NA | TRBV18 | TGTGCCAGCTCACCACCAGTTGGAGGGACTCCCACAGATACGCAGTATTTT | CASSPPVGGTPTDTQYF
TRBJ2-5 | NA | 16 | NA | TRBV9 | TGTGCCAGCAGCGTAGAGGTGAACCGGGTCCAAGAGACCCAGTACTTC | CASSVEVNRVQETQYF
TRBJ2-7 | NA | 16 | NA | TRBV2 | TGTGCCAGCACCCGCACATGGGGGGTCGGACCTTACGAGCAGTACTTC | CASTRTWGVGPYEQYF
TRBJ2-7 | NA | 14 | NA | TRBV10-3 | TGTGCCATCAGTGAGTATGGGGACACCTACGAGCAGTACTTC | CAISEYGDTYEQYF
TRBJ1-2 | NA | 15 | NA | TRBV2 | TGTGCCAGTAGTACCGGGACCCCGGTAATCTATGGCTACACCTTC | CASSTGTPVIYGYTF
TRBJ1-2 | NA | 14 | NA | TRBV6-6 | TGTGCCAGCAGTTATTCGAGAATTAACTATGGCTACACCTTC | CASSYSRINYGYTF
TRBJ1-6 | NA | 19 | NA | TRBV7-9 | TGTGCCAGCAGCCCTATTCAGGTTCTTACGGGGTCCTATAATTCACCCCTCCACTTT | CASSPIQVLTGSYNSPLHF
TRBJ1-1 | NA | 17 | NA | TRBV4-1 | TGCGCCAGCAGCCAAGGGGCCCAGGGGAGGCGGGACACTGAAGCTTTCTTT | CASSQGAQGRRDTEAFF
TRBJ1-6 | few | 13 | NA | TRBV11-3 | TGTGCCAGCAGCTTTGAAGTGAATTCACCCCTCCACTTT | CASSFEVNSPLHF
TRBJ1-4 | NA | 15 | NA | TRBV6-5 | TGTGCCAGCAGTTACTCGAGGGGGGGCGGCGAAAAACTGTTTTTT | CASSYSRGGGEKLFF
TRBJ2-5 | NA | 15 | NA | TRBV5-4 | TGTGCCAGCAGCTCCGTCGGGGGGCGCGGGGAGACCCAGTACTTC | CASSSVGGRGETQYF
TRBJ2-1 | NA | 17 | TRBD1 | TRBV11-2 | TGTGCCAGCAGCTTAGAGGGAACAGGGGCAGGTTACAATGAGCAGTTCTTC | CASSLEGTGAGYNEQFF
TRBJ2-1 | NA | 15 | TRBD1 | TRBV7-9 | TGTGCCAGCAGCTTCGTTGGGACAGGGGTTAGCGAGCAGTTCTTC | CASSFVGTGVSEQFF
TRBJ1-1 | NA | 15 | NA | TRBV3-1/TRBV3-2 | TGTGCCAGCAGCCAAGATGGGGGGGTCCGTTGGCGAGCTTTCTTT | CASSQDGGVRWRAFF
TRBJ1-1 | NA | 14 | NA | TRBV5-6 | TGTGCCAGCAGCTGGACTGGTGTGAACACTGAAGCTTTCTTT | CASSWTGVNTEAFF
TRBJ1-2 | NA | 16 | NA | TRBV5-1 | TGCGCCAGCAGCAAGGTTGTAGAGGCGACTAACTATGGCTACACCTTC | CASSKVVEATNYGYTF
TRBJ2-2 | NA | 16 | TRBD1 | TRBV3-1/TRBV3-2 | TGTGCCAGCAGCCAATTGACAGGGGGCTCGACCGGGGAGCTGTTTTTT | CASSQLTGGSTGELFF
TRBJ1-2 | NA | 15 | NA | TRBV2 | TGTGCCAGCATTTGGGGGATGAACTCCAACTATGGCTACACCTTC | CASIWGMNSNYGYTF
TRBJ2-3 | NA | 16 | TRBD2 | TRBV7-2 | TGTGCCAGCAGCTTAGGACTAGCGGGACCTACAGATACGCAGTATTTT | CASSLGLAGPTDTQYF
TRBJ2-7 | NA | 13 | NA | TRBV6-2/TRBV6-3 | TGTGCCAGCAGTTACCAGGAAACCTACGAGCAGTACTTC | CASSYQETYEQYF
TRBJ1-2 | NA | 12 | NA | TRBV5-1 | TGCGCCAGCAGCATAGACAGCTATGGCTACACCTTC | CASSIDSYGYTF
TRBJ2-1 | once | 16 | TRBD1 | TRBV5-6 | TGTGCCAGCAGCTTGTTTACAGGGGGCTCCTACAATGAGCAGTTCTTC | CASSLFTGGSYNEQFF
TRBJ2-5 | NA | 18 | TRBD2 | TRBV11-2 | TGTGCCAGCAGCCCAGTAGCGGGGGGGCTAGGTTCAATCGTGACCCAGTACTTC | CASSPVAGGLGSIVTQYF
TRBJ2-7 | NA | 13 | NA | TRBV6-2/TRBV6-3 | TGTGCCAGCAGTGCGAGCAGGGCGTACGAGCAGTACTTC | CASSASRAYEQYF
TRBJ2-3 | NA | 13 | NA | TRBV27 | TGTGCCAGCAGCCTCAGGGACACAGATACGCAGTATTTT | CASSLRDTDTQYF
TRBJ2-7 | NA | 14 | TRBD2 | TRBV5-1 | TGCGCCAGCAGCTTTGAAGGGAGGGACGACGAGCAGTACTTC | CASSFEGRDDEQYF
TRBJ2-1 | NA | 11 | NA | TRBV6-6 | TGTGCCAGCAGTTACGGAGGTGAGCAGTTCTTC | CASSYGGEQFF
TRBJ2-4 | NA | 12 | NA | TRBV6-5 | TGTGTCGCCGGGCCCGCGTTAAACATTCAGTACTTC | CVAGPALNIQYF
TRBJ2-1 | once | 15 | NA | TRBV7-6 | TGTGCCAGCAGCCGGACTACTAACTCCTACAATGAGCAGTTCTTC | CASSRTTNSYNEQFF
TRBJ2-3 | NA | 15 | TRBD2 | TRBV5-1 | TGCGCCAGCAGCACTTCTAGCGGGTCTGCAGATACGCAGTATTTT | CASSTSSGSADTQYF
TRBJ2-6 | NA | 19 | NA | TRBV7-2 | TGTGCCAGCAGCCCCCGTTATAGTTTAAGTACGCCTGGGGCCAACGTCCTGACTTTC | CASSPRYSLSTPGANVLTF